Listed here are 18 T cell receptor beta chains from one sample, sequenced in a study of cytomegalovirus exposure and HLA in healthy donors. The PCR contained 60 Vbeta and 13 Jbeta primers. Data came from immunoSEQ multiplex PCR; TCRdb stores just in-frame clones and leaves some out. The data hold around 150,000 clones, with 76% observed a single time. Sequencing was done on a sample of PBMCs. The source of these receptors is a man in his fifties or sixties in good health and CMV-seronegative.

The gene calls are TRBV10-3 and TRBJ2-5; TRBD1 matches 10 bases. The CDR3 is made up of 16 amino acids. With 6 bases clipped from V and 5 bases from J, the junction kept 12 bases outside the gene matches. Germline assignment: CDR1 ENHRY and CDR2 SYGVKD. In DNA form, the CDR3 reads TGTGCCATCAGGGCCGGGACAGGGGTGATTGGGGAGACCCAGTACTTC. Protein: CAIRAGTGVIGETQYF.

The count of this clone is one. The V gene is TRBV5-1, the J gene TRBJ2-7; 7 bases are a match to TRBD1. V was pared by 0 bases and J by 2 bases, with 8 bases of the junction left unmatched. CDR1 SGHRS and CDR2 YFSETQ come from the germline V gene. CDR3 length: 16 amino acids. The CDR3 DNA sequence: TGCGCCAGCAGCTTGGCACCCATAGGACAGGCCTACGAGCAGTACTTC. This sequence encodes CASSLAPIGQAYEQYF.

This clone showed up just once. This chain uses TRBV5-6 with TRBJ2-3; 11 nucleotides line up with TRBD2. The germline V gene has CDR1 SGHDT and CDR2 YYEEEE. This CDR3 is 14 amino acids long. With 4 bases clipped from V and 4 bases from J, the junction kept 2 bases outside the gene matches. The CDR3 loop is CASSTSGGADTQYF. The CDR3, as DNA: TGTGCCAGCAGCACTAGCGGGGGCGCAGATACGCAGTATTTT. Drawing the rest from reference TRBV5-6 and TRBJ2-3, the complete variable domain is DAGVTQSPTHLIKTRGQQVTLRCSPKSGHDTVSWYQQALGQGPQFIFQYYEEEERQRGNFPDRFSGHQFPNYSSELNVNALLLGDSALYLCASSTSGGADTQYFGPGTRLTVL.

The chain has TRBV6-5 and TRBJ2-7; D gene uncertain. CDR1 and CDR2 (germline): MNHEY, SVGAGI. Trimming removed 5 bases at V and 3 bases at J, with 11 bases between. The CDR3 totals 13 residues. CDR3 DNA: TGTGCCAGCAGTCGGCCCGGCGGCTACGAGCAGTACTTC. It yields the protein CASSRPGGYEQYF.

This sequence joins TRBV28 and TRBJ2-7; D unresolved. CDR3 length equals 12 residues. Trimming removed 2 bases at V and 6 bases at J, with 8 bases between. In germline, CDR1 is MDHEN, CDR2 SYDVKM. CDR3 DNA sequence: TGTGCCAGCAGTTTAGGAGTCGGCGAGCAGTACTTC. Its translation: CASSLGVGEQYF.

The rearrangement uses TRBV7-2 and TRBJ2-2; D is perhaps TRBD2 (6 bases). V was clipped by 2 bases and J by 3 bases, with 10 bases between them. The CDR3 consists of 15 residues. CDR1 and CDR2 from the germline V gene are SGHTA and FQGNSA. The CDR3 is CASSLLGLHTGELFF. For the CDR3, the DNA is TGTGCCAGCAGCTTACTGGGACTCCACACCGGGGAGCTGTTTTTT.

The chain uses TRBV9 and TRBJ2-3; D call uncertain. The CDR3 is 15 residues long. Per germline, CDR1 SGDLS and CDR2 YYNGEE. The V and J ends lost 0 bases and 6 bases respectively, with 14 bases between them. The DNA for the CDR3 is TGTGCCAGCAGCGTAGTCGGCGACTCCGGGGATACGCAGTATTTT. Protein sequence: CASSVVGDSGDTQYF.

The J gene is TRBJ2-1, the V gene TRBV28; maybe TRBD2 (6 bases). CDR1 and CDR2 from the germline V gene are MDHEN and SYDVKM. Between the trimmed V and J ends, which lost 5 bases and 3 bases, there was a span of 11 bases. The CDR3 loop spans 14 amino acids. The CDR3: CASSKSGFYNEQFF. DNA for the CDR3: TGTGCCAGCAGTAAGAGCGGGTTCTACAATGAGCAGTTCTTC.

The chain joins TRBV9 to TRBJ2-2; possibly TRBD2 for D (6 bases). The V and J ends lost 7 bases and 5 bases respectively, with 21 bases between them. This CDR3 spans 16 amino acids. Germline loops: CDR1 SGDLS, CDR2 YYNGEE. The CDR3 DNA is TGTGCCAGCGGGCGGGATACAAGGAACCCTACCGGGGAGCTGTTTTTT. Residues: CASGRDTRNPTGELFF.

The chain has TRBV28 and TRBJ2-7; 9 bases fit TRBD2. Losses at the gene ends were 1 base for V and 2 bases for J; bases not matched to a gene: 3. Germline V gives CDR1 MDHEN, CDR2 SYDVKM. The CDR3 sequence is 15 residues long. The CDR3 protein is CASSLLTSGPYEQYF. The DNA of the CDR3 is TGTGCCAGCAGTTTATTGACTAGCGGCCCCTACGAGCAGTACTTC.

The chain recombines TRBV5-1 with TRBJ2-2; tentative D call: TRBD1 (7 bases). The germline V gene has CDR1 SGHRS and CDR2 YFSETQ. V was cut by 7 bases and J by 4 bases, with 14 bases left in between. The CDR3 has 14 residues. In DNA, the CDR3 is TGCGCCAGCCACTCAGGGGGGATCACCGGGGAGCTGTTTTTT. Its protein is CASHSGGITGELFF.

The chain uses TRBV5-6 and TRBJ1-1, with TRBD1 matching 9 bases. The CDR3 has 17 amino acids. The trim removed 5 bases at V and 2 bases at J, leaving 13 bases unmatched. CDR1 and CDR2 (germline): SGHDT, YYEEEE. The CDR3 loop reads CASSPGTGNGGNTEAFF. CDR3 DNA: TGTGCCAGCAGTCCCGGGACAGGGAATGGCGGCAACACTGAAGCTTTCTTT. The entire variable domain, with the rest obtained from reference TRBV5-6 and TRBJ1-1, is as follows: DAGVTQSPTHLIKTRGQQVTLRCSPKSGHDTVSWYQQALGQGPQFIFQYYEEEERQRGNFPDRFSGHQFPNYSSELNVNALLLGDSALYLCASSPGTGNGGNTEAFFGQGTRLTVV.

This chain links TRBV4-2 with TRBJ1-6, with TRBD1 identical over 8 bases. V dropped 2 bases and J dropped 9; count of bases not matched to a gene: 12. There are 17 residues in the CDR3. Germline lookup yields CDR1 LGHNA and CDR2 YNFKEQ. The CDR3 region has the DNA TGTGCCAGCAGCCAACCGGACAGGGCCCAGTTCGGTTCACCCCTCCACTTT. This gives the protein CASSQPDRAQFGSPLHF.

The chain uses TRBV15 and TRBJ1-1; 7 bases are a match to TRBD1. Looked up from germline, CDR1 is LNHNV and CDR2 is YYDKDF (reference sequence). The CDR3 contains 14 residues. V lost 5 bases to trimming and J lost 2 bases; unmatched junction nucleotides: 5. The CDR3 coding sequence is TGTGCCACCAGCGGAGGGACAGTCAACACTGAAGCTTTCTTT. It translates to CATSGGTVNTEAFF.

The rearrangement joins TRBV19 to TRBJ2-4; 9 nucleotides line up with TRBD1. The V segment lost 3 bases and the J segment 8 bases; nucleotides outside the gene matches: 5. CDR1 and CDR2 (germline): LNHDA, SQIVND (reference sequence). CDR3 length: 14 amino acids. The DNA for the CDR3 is TGTGCCAGTAGTATGGGACAGGGAGAGGACATTCAGTACTTC. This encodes CASSMGQGEDIQYF.

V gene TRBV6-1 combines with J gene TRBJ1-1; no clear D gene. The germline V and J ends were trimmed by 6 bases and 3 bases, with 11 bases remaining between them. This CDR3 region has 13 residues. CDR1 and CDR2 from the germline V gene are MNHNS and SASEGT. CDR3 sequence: CASRHDTYTEAFF. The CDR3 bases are TGTGCCAGCAGACATGACACATACACTGAAGCTTTCTTT.

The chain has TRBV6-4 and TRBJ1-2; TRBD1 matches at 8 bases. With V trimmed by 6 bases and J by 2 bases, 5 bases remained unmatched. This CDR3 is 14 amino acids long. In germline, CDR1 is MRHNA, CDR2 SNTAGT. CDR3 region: CASSPGQGNYGYTF. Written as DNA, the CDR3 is TGTGCCAGCAGCCCCGGACAGGGCAACTATGGCTACACCTTC.

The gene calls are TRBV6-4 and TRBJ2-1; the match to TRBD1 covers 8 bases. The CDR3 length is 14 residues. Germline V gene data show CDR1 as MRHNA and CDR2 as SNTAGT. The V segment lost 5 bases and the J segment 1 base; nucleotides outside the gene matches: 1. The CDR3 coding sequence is TGTGCCAGCAGTCAGGGGGCATCCTACAATGAGCAGTTCTTC. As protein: CASSQGASYNEQFF.